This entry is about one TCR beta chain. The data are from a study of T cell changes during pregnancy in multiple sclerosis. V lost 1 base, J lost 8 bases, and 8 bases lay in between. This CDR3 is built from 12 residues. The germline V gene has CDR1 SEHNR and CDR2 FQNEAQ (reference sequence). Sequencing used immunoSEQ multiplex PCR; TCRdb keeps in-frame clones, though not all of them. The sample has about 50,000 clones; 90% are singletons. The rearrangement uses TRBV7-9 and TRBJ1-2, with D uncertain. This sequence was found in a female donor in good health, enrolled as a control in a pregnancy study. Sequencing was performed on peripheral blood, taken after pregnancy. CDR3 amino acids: CASSLDSHGYTF. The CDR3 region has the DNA TGTGCCAGCAGCTTAGACAGCCACGGCTACACCTTC.